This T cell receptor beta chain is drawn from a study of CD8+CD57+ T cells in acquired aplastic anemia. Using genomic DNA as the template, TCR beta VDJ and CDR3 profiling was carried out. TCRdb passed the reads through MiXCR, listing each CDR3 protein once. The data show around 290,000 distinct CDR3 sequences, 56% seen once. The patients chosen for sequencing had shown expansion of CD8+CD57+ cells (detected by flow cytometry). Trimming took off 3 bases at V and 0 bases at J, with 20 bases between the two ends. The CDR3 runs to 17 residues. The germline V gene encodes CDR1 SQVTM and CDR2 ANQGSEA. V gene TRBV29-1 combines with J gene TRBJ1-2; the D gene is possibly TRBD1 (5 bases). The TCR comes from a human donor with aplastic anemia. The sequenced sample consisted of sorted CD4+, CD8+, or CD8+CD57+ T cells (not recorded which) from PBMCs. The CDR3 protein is CSVDLNDRGTANYGYTF. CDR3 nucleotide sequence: TGCAGCGTTGATTTGAATGACCGCGGGACCGCTAACTATGGCTACACCTTC.